This is a list of T cell receptor beta chains from one sample in a study of T cells in Graves' hyperthyroidism and ophthalmopathy. TCRdb re-analysed the multiplex PCR reads in MiXCR, keeping a single row per CDR3 protein. This table has around 420,000 distinct CDR3 sequences, less than 20% appearing once. Sequenced input: blood. These TCRs come from a woman aged 18-30 years with Graves' hyperthyroidism. CDR3s include the opening cysteine and the closing phenylalanine or tryptophan. The D gene is left open where the match is weak. A row's size may be missing; if present it is once, few, many or a size class.

TRBJ1-1 | TRBV11-2 | TRBD1 | many | CASSLAGGLGEAFF | TGTGCCAGCAGCTTAGCAGGGGGTCTCGGTGAAGCTTTCTTT
TRBJ2-7 | TRBV5-1 | TRBD2 | . | CASSLGAGVSYEQYF | TGCGCCAGCAGCTTGGGGGCGGGAGTCTCCTACGAGCAGTACTTC
TRBJ2-7 | TRBV29-1 | TRBD2 | many | CSVKPPFSSGRAYEQYF | TGCAGCGTTAAGCCCCCCTTTTCTAGCGGGCGGGCCTACGAGCAGTACTTC
TRBJ2-1 | TRBV12-3/TRBV12-4 | TRBD2 | many | CASSSPRAGGYNEQFF | TGTGCCAGCAGTTCCCCTAGAGCGGGGGGGTACAATGAGCAGTTCTTC
TRBJ2-7 | TRBV2 | TRBD1 | many | CASSETGPEQYF | TGTGCCAGCAGTGAGACAGGGCCCGAGCAGTACTTC
TRBJ2-4 | TRBV7-2 | . | . | CASSRRVGLLAKNIQYF | TGTGCCAGCAGCCGACGGGTGGGACTCTTAGCCAAAAACATTCAGTACTTC
TRBJ2-7 | TRBV7-3 | . | . | CASSLTSGASYEQYF | TGTGCCAGCAGCTTAACTAGCGGCGCCTCCTACGAGCAGTACTTC
TRBJ2-7 | TRBV5-1 | TRBD1 | many | CASSRTGGINEQYF | TGCGCCAGCAGCCGGACAGGGGGTATTAACGAGCAGTACTTC
TRBJ1-4 | TRBV7-2 | . | few | CASSPGGPIGEKLFF | TGTGCCAGCAGCCCCGGGGGCCCGATAGGGGAAAAACTGTTTTTT
TRBJ1-1 | TRBV29-1 | . | few | CSVAGLANTEAFF | TGCAGCGTCGCGGGACTGGCGAACACTGAAGCTTTCTTT
TRBJ1-6 | TRBV28 | TRBD1 | . | CASRDGTVNNSPLRF | TGTGCCAGCAGAGACGGGACAGTAAATAATTCACCCCTCCGCTTT
TRBJ2-4 | TRBV6-2/TRBV6-3 | . | few | CASSFFWTSAENIQYF | TGTGCCAGCAGTTTCTTTTGGACCAGCGCCGAAAACATTCAGTACTTC
TRBJ2-7 | TRBV6-6 | TRBD2 | many | CASSYATSGPYEQYF | TGTGCCAGCAGTTACGCAACTAGCGGCCCCTACGAGCAGTACTTC
TRBJ1-2 | TRBV12-3/TRBV12-4 | . | many | CASRGRSYGYTF | TGTGCCAGCAGGGGACGGAGTTATGGCTACACCTTC
TRBJ2-7 | TRBV20-1 | . | many | CSARKQVLEQYF | TGCAGTGCTAGGAAACAGGTCCTCGAGCAGTACTTC
TRBJ2-2 | TRBV5-1 | TRBD1 | . | CASSLGRGAGGTGELFF | TGCGCCAGCAGCTTGGGCCGAGGTGCAGGGGGCACCGGGGAGCTGTTTTTT
TRBJ2-2 | TRBV20-1 | TRBD1 | few | CSATDRADTGELFF | TGCAGTGCTACCGACAGGGCGGACACCGGGGAGCTGTTTTTT
TRBJ1-3 | TRBV7-2 | TRBD1 | many | CASSPRTGGFSSGNTIYF | TGTGCCAGCAGCCCCCGGACAGGGGGCTTTTCTTCCGGAAACACCATATATTTT
TRBJ2-1 | TRBV7-2 | TRBD2 | many | CASSPTSGHYNEQFF | TGTGCCAGCAGTCCGACTAGCGGACACTACAATGAGCAGTTCTTC
TRBJ2-1 | TRBV5-6 | . | . | CASSLEGDYSYNEQFF | TGTGCCAGCAGCTTGGAAGGGGATTACTCCTACAATGAGCAGTTCTTC
TRBJ2-6 | TRBV29-1 | . | . | CSVEFGSGANVLTF | TGCAGCGTTGAGTTCGGCTCTGGGGCCAACGTCCTGACTTTC
TRBJ1-5 | TRBV19 | TRBD1 | few | CASSIGPLDRANQPQHF | TGTGCCAGTAGTATTGGACCTCTGGACAGGGCTAATCAGCCCCAGCATTTT
TRBJ2-3 | TRBV7-9 | . | few | CASSRPTRSATDTQYF | TGTGCCAGCAGCCGTCCGACTAGATCAGCCACAGATACGCAGTATTTT
TRBJ2-1 | TRBV10-2 | . | . | CASIGGGLHRPFDEQFF | TGCGCCAGCATAGGGGGGGGATTGCATCGTCCCTTCGATGAGCAGTTCTTC
TRBJ1-5 | TRBV29-1 | . | many | CSVEQGPNQPQHF | TGCAGCGTTGAACAGGGCCCCAATCAGCCCCAGCATTTT
TRBJ2-1 | TRBV7-2 | . | many | CASSLKVNNEQFF | TGTGCCAGCAGCTTAAAGGTCAACAATGAGCAGTTCTTC
TRBJ1-1 | TRBV4-1 | TRBD1 | many | CASSQGWTGLGEAFF | TGCGCCAGCAGCCAGGGTTGGACAGGATTGGGTGAAGCTTTCTTT
TRBJ2-1 | TRBV7-8 | TRBD2 | many | CASSQRAGAVDEQFF | TGTGCCAGCAGCCAACGAGCGGGAGCTGTCGATGAGCAGTTCTTC
TRBJ1-2 | TRBV13 | . | many | CASSPDTWGYTF | TGTGCCAGCAGCCCCGACACCTGGGGCTACACCTTC
TRBJ2-7 | TRBV18 | TRBD1 | many | CASSAPGQGAYEQYF | TGTGCCAGCTCAGCTCCGGGACAGGGTGCCTACGAGCAGTACTTC
TRBJ1-2 | TRBV10-3 | TRBD1 | many | CATTGGQGGGYTF | TGTGCCACGACGGGGGGACAGGGTGGCGGCTACACCTTC
TRBJ2-1 | TRBV15 | TRBD2 | few | CATSRDPAGVGEQFF | TGTGCCACCAGCAGAGATCCCGCGGGAGTGGGGGAGCAGTTCTTC
TRBJ1-6 | TRBV4-1 | . | . | CASSQVSAALSSYNSPLHF | TGCGCCAGCAGCCAAGTTTCGGCAGCGCTCAGCTCCTATAATTCACCCCTCCACTTT
TRBJ2-1 | TRBV6-2/TRBV6-3 | TRBD2 | . | CASSYLPSGEEEQFF | TGTGCCAGCAGTTACTTGCCTAGCGGGGAGGAGGAGCAGTTCTTC
TRBJ2-7 | TRBV7-7 | TRBD2 | few | CASSFWRGATYEQYF | TGTGCTAGCAGCTTCTGGCGGGGGGCCACCTACGAGCAGTACTTC
TRBJ2-3 | TRBV6-1 | . | . | CASDRLDTQYF | TGTGCCAGCGACAGGTTAGATACGCAGTATTTT
TRBJ1-2 | TRBV7-6 | . | many | CASSFYLGPYGYTF | TGTGCCAGCAGCTTTTACCTAGGACCGTATGGCTACACCTTC
TRBJ1-1 | TRBV9 | . | . | CASSPGQINTEAFF | TGTGCCAGCAGCCCAGGACAGATTAACACTGAAGCTTTCTTT
TRBJ2-5 | TRBV12-3/TRBV12-4 | TRBD1 | few | CASSSDRVPLRTQYF | TGTGCCAGCAGTTCTGACAGGGTGCCTTTGAGGACCCAGTACTTC
TRBJ2-3 | TRBV7-7 | . | many | CASSLGGTPNTDTQYF | TGTGCTAGCAGCTTAGGCGGGACACCTAACACAGATACGCAGTATTTT
TRBJ2-3 | TRBV4-1 | TRBD2 | . | CASSHWGGDADTQYF | TGCGCCAGCAGCCACTGGGGGGGAGACGCAGATACGCAGTATTTT
TRBJ1-5 | TRBV20-1 | . | . | CSARTVPKQPQHF | TGCAGTGCGCGGACGGTTCCAAAGCAGCCCCAGCATTTT
TRBJ2-2 | TRBV24-1 | TRBD2 | many | CATSRLAGTGELFF | TGTGCCACCAGTCGTCTAGCGGGAACCGGGGAGCTGTTTTTT
TRBJ1-5 | TRBV20-1 | TRBD1 | . | CSAITEIKTGRNQPQHF | TGCAGTGCTATAACGGAAATTAAGACAGGGCGAAATCAGCCCCAGCATTTT
TRBJ2-1 | TRBV11-2 | . | many | CASRLAGEAGEQFF | TGTGCCAGCAGGCTGGCGGGCGAGGCGGGTGAGCAGTTCTTC
TRBJ2-7 | TRBV25-1 | . | few | CASSEGTPGPYEQYF | TGTGCCAGCAGTGAAGGGACCCCAGGTCCCTACGAGCAGTACTTC
TRBJ1-1 | TRBV11-2 | TRBD1 | many | CASSLGQGAVRTEAFF | TGTGCCAGCAGCTTAGGACAGGGGGCAGTGAGAACTGAAGCTTTCTTT
TRBJ1-4 | TRBV6-5 | TRBD1 | many | CASSYSVEGQVSSKLFF | TGTGCCAGCAGTTACTCGGTGGAAGGACAGGTATCGTCAAAACTGTTTTTT
TRBJ2-5 | TRBV19 | TRBD2 | . | CASSQSGSSGETQYF | TGTGCCAGTAGCCAAAGCGGGAGCTCGGGAGAGACCCAGTACTTC
TRBJ1-4 | TRBV4-1 | TRBD1 | many | CASSLHGTGGEKLFF | TGCGCCAGCAGCCTTCACGGGACAGGGGGCGAAAAACTGTTTTTT
TRBJ1-1 | TRBV7-9 | . | . | CASSYPRGGAAFNTEAFF | TGTGCCAGCAGCTACCCACGGGGAGGGGCAGCCTTCAACACTGAAGCTTTCTTT
TRBJ1-2 | TRBV12-3/TRBV12-4 | . | . | CASSFTGRGGYTF | TGTGCCAGCAGTTTCACAGGGAGGGGTGGCTACACCTTC
TRBJ2-7 | TRBV20-1 | . | . | CSAAIGGDIYEQYF | TGCAGTGCCGCAATAGGGGGAGACATCTACGAGCAGTACTTC